The entry that follows covers one TCR beta chain sequence. Its antigen is unknown. As for treatment: oral pan-JAK inhibitor, 5-10 mg twice daily. In each case, RNA was isolated and then reverse transcribed into cDNA as the sequencing template. Here immunoSEQ multiplex PCR was the method, and the copy in TCRdb shows in-frame clones only, minus some. Here the sample spans fewer than 250,000 clones, approximately 40% being singletons. The data derive from a study of CD8+ T cells in alopecia areata. CDR1 is SQVTM, CDR2 ANQGSEA, per germline. CDR3 length equals 13 residues. With 8 bases removed from V and 4 bases from J, the gap between germline ends came to 17 bases. Overall study results and limits: Researchers say the link of baseline CD8+ expansion to response remains uncertain, with one nonresponder. Persistence of many expanded lesional clones was seen in scalp and blood during tofacitinib. Scalp samples also yield sequences of resident alphabeta T cells from normal skin.

The clonotype was recovered from a human donor with alopecia areata. Sample: CD4+ T cells sorted from blood, taken at approximately week 36, from a patient treated with tofacitinib. The V call is TRBV29-1, the J call TRBJ1-1; tentatively, D is TRBD1 (6 bases). CDR3 in amino acids: CSTLEGGFTEAFF. CDR3 nucleotides: TGCAGCACCTTAGAGGGGGGTTTCACTGAAGCTTTCTTT.